This TCR beta chain was obtained from a study of blood T cell repertoires in COVID-19. Study as a whole: Nucleic acid was either cDNA or gDNA, and it came from T cells, B-cell-depleted T cells, or PBMCs.

The germline V gene encodes CDR1 SGHTA and CDR2 FQGNSA. The length of the CDR3 is 14 residues. After removal of 5 bases from V and 4 bases from J, the junction contained 5 bases not matched to a gene. Per the original methods: Estimated nucleated cell counts came from reference gene primer amplification. Sequencing was performed with immunoSEQ multiplex PCR; in TCRdb, only in-frame clones are kept and a portion is missing. Clone size and the V and J calls come from that table; the DNA yielded D and trimming. Counted here are around 200,000 clones, roughly nine tenths occurring once; the ten biggest clones make up about 2.2%.

What was sequenced was peripheral blood. The origin of this receptor is a woman aged 45-60 years with acute or convalescent COVID-19. The chain couples TRBV7-2 to TRBJ1-5; 7 bases line up with TRBD1. CDR3 DNA: TGTGCCAGCAGCACGGGACAGCCGAATCAGCCCCAGCATTTT. Its translation is CASSTGQPNQPQHF.